The rows below give T cell receptor beta chains drawn from one sample of a study of cytomegalovirus exposure and HLA in healthy donors. TCRdb keeps only in-frame clones here, not all; method: immunoSEQ multiplex PCR. The table shows 180,000 or so clones, with around 79% occurring only once. Sequenced: PBMCs. The source of these receptors is a man aged 45-65 years in good health and CMV-seropositive. Each CDR3 is given with its conserved first and last residue. A D gene is named only where the DNA matches it firmly. Some rows have no size entry. The others give once, few or many, or a class for an expanded clone.

clone_size	j_call	v_call	d_call	cdr3_aa	cdr3_nt
-	TRBJ1-2	TRBV5-1	TRBD1	CASSLDNRGVDGYTF	TGCGCCAGCAGCTTGGATAACAGGGGAGTCGATGGCTACACCTTC
-	TRBJ2-6	TRBV19	-	CASTRQVSSGANVLTF	TGTGCCAGTACCAGACAGGTTAGCTCTGGGGCCAACGTCCTGACTTTC
-	TRBJ1-2	TRBV9	TRBD1	CASSPGTAYGYTF	TGTGCCAGCAGCCCGGGGACAGCTTATGGCTACACCTTC
-	TRBJ2-4	TRBV15	-	CATSSGRNIQYF	TGTGCCACCAGCAGTGGCCGAAACATTCAGTACTTC
few	TRBJ1-6	TRBV19	-	CASSITRGNSPLHF	TGTGCCAGTAGTATAACCAGGGGTAATTCACCCCTCCACTTT
-	TRBJ1-6	TRBV30	TRBD1	CAGRQGVSPLHF	TGTGCCGGACGACAGGGTGTTTCACCCCTCCACTTT
once	TRBJ2-1	TRBV28	TRBD1	CASSRTGDVVYEQFF	TGTGCCAGCAGCCGTACAGGGGATGTCGTCTATGAGCAGTTCTTC
few	TRBJ1-5	TRBV4-1	-	CASSQEGGYSNQPQHF	TGCGCCAGCAGCCAAGAGGGGGGGTATAGCAATCAGCCCCAGCATTTT
-	TRBJ1-2	TRBV28	TRBD1	CASGTGAPYGYTF	TGTGCCAGCGGGACAGGGGCCCCCTATGGCTACACCTTC
-	TRBJ1-4	TRBV19	-	CASSAQGGEKLFF	TGTGCCAGTAGTGCGCAGGGAGGGGAAAAACTGTTTTTT
-	TRBJ2-5	TRBV6-1	TRBD1	CASSGQGFLKETQYF	TGTGCCAGCAGCGGACAGGGGTTTTTAAAAGAGACCCAGTACTTC
-	TRBJ2-7	TRBV4-1	-	CASSHMLTGIYEQYF	TGCGCCAGCAGCCATATGTTAACAGGGATTTACGAGCAGTACTTC
-	TRBJ2-5	TRBV4-3	TRBD2	CASSQESGEETQYF	TGCGCCAGCAGCCAAGAGAGCGGGGAGGAGACCCAGTACTTC
-	TRBJ1-1	TRBV18	-	CASSLGIGKNTEAFF	TGTGCCAGCTCACTCGGGATAGGGAAAAACACTGAAGCTTTCTTT
-	TRBJ2-7	TRBV5-1	TRBD1	CASSPQGAGEQYF	TGCGCCAGCAGTCCACAGGGGGCAGGGGAGCAGTACTTC
-	TRBJ1-2	TRBV27	TRBD1	CASSSGQGGLNYGYTF	TGTGCCAGCAGTTCGGGACAGGGGGGGCTAAACTATGGCTACACCTTC
-	TRBJ1-6	TRBV28	-	CASSHQLGQGYSPLHF	TGTGCCAGCAGCCACCAATTAGGGCAGGGATATTCACCCCTCCACTTT
-	TRBJ2-5	TRBV14	TRBD1	CASSQIQGAWETQYF	TGTGCCAGCAGCCAAATACAGGGGGCCTGGGAGACCCAGTACTTC
-	TRBJ1-1	TRBV6-5	TRBD1	CASSSGQGKTEAFF	TGTGCCAGCAGCTCCGGACAGGGAAAAACTGAAGCTTTCTTT
-	TRBJ1-6	TRBV28	-	CASSLGQTNSPLHF	TGTGCCAGCAGTTTGGGGCAAACTAATTCACCCCTCCACTTT
-	TRBJ1-5	TRBV4-2	-	CASSQERQPQHF	TGTGCCAGCAGCCAAGAGAGACAGCCCCAGCATTTT
-	TRBJ2-3	TRBV19	TRBD2	CASSMGLARGDTQYF	TGTGCCAGTAGTATGGGACTAGCTAGGGGAGATACGCAGTATTTT
-	TRBJ1-3	TRBV7-7	TRBD1	CASSATGGTGNTIYF	TGTGCCAGCAGCGCGACAGGGGGGACTGGAAACACCATATATTTT
-	TRBJ1-2	TRBV2	-	CASSVLQGRNYGYTF	TGTGCCAGCAGTGTATTACAGGGTAGGAACTATGGCTACACCTTC
few	TRBJ2-5	TRBV19	-	CASSINRQETQYF	TGTGCCAGTAGTATTAACAGGCAAGAGACCCAGTACTTC
-	TRBJ2-5	TRBV7-8	TRBD1	CASSLVQGARETQYF	TGTGCCAGCAGCTTAGTACAGGGGGCACGGGAGACCCAGTACTTC
-	TRBJ1-4	TRBV4-1	-	CASSQMSGNEKLFF	TGCGCCAGCAGCCAAATGAGTGGTAATGAAAAACTGTTTTTT
-	TRBJ2-5	TRBV19	TRBD2	CASSTGTIKETQYF	TGTGCCAGTAGTACCGGGACTATAAAAGAGACCCAGTACTTC
-	TRBJ1-2	TRBV28	TRBD1	CASSRTGKVYTF	TGTGCCAGCAGCCGGACAGGGAAGGTCTACACCTTC
-	TRBJ2-5	TRBV15	-	CATSRPKRKTQYF	TGTGCCACCAGCAGACCGAAGAGAAAGACCCAGTACTTC
-	TRBJ2-1	TRBV10-3	TRBD1	CAISGFNTGANRNNEQFF	TGTGCCATCAGTGGGTTCAATACAGGGGCAAATCGTAACAATGAGCAGTTCTTC
-	TRBJ2-1	TRBV7-2	TRBD2	CASSSPGGAHNEQFF	TGTGCCAGCAGCTCACCCGGGGGGGCACACAATGAGCAGTTCTTC
-	TRBJ2-1	TRBV5-6	TRBD1	CASSLGTGDNEQFF	TGTGCCAGCAGCTTGGGGACAGGCGACAATGAGCAGTTCTTC
-	TRBJ2-3	TRBV20-1	-	CSARPPDTQYF	TGCAGTGCTAGACCCCCGGATACGCAGTATTTT
few	TRBJ2-5	TRBV5-5	TRBD1	CASSLAQGRETQYF	TGTGCCAGCAGCTTGGCACAGGGGCGAGAGACCCAGTACTTC
once	TRBJ1-3	TRBV6-5	-	CASRLTGSGNTIYF	TGTGCCAGCAGACTTACAGGGTCTGGAAACACCATATATTTT
-	TRBJ2-1	TRBV4-2	TRBD2	CASSQEVAGGYNEQFF	TGTGCCAGCAGCCAAGAGGTAGCGGGGGGGTACAATGAGCAGTTCTTC
-	TRBJ2-1	TRBV28	TRBD2	CASSFGGGYNEQFF	TGTGCCAGCAGTTTCGGGGGGGGATACAATGAGCAGTTCTTC
-	TRBJ2-2	TRBV7-9	TRBD2	CASSEALAGGNTGELFF	TGTGCCAGCAGCGAGGCCCTAGCGGGGGGGAACACCGGGGAGCTGTTTTTT
-	TRBJ2-1	TRBV5-1	TRBD2	CASSTRTRGVWDEQFF	TGCGCCAGCAGCACCCGGACTCGGGGGGTCTGGGATGAGCAGTTCTTC
-	TRBJ2-7	TRBV11-3	-	CASSEGGDEQYF	TGTGCCAGCAGCGAAGGGGGGGACGAGCAGTACTTC
-	TRBJ2-7	TRBV6-6	TRBD2	CAGSYSAGRDEQYF	TGTGCCGGCAGTTACTCCGCAGGGAGGGACGAGCAGTACTTC
-	TRBJ2-7	TRBV7-9	-	CASGGLYEQYF	TGTGCCAGCGGCGGTCTCTACGAGCAGTACTTC
-	TRBJ1-2	TRBV6-1	-	CASSAPSTGIYGYTF	TGTGCCAGCAGCGCCCCTTCAACAGGTATCTATGGCTACACCTTC
-	TRBJ1-6	TRBV6-1	TRBD1	CASSEAGTDYNSPLHF	TGTGCCAGCAGTGAAGCGGGGACAGACTATAATTCACCCCTCCACTTT
-	TRBJ1-5	TRBV2	-	CASSPDSLNQPQHF	TGTGCCAGCAGCCCGGACAGCCTGAATCAGCCCCAGCATTTT
-	TRBJ1-5	TRBV4-1	TRBD1	CASSRGTGDQPQHF	TGCGCCAGCAGCCGGGGCACAGGGGATCAGCCCCAGCATTTT
once	TRBJ1-6	TRBV6-1	-	CASSEWGQSNSPLHF	TGTGCCAGCAGTGAATGGGGCCAGTCCAATTCACCCCTCCACTTT
-	TRBJ2-1	TRBV9	TRBD1	CASTGLGTGGFNEQFF	TGTGCCAGCACCGGACTTGGGACAGGGGGCTTCAATGAGCAGTTCTTC
-	TRBJ1-5	TRBV5-4	-	CASSPGPEGGQPQHF	TGTGCCAGCAGCCCAGGCCCGGAGGGTGGACAGCCCCAGCATTTT
-	TRBJ1-1	TRBV7-9	-	CASTYWGRGETEAFF	TGTGCCAGCACCTATTGGGGCAGGGGAGAAACTGAAGCTTTCTTT
-	TRBJ1-1	TRBV19	-	CASTVTDIYNTEAFF	TGTGCCAGTACCGTGACAGACATTTACAACACTGAAGCTTTCTTT
-	TRBJ2-5	TRBV10-1	TRBD2	CASLTSGGAWQETQYF	TGCGCCAGCCTTACTAGCGGGGGGGCGTGGCAAGAGACCCAGTACTTC
-	TRBJ1-2	TRBV20-1	-	CSATRDYGYTF	TGCAGTGCTACCAGGGACTATGGCTACACCTTC
-	TRBJ1-5	TRBV27	-	CASSKSSGQPQHF	TGTGCCAGCAGTAAATCGTCGGGTCAGCCCCAGCATTTT